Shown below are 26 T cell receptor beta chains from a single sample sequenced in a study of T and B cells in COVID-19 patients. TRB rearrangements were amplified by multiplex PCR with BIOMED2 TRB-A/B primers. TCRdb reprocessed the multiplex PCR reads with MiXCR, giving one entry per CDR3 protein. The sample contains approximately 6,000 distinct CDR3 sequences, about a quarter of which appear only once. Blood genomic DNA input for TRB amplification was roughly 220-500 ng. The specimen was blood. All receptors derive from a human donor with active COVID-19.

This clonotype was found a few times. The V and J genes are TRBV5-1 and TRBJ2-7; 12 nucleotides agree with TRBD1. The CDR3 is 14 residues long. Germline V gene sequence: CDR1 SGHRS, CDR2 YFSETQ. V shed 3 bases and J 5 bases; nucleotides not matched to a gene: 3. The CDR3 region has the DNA TGCGCCAGCAGCTCTCGGGACAGGGGGCACGAGCAGTACTTC. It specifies CASSSRDRGHEQYF.

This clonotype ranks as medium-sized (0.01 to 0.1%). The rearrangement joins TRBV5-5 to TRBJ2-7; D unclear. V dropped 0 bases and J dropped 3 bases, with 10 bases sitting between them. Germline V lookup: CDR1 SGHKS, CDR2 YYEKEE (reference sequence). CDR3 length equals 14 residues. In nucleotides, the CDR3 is TGTGCCAGCAGCTTGGAACTTCCGGTCTACGAGCAGTACTTC. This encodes CASSLELPVYEQYF. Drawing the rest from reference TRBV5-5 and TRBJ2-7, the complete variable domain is DAGVTQSPTHLIKTRGQQVTLRCSPISGHKSVSWYQQVLGQGPQFIFQYYEKEERGRGNFPDRFSARQFPNYSSELNVNALLLGDSALYLCASSLELPVYEQYFGPGTRLTVT.

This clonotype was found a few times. The CDR3 sequence is CASSASWNYGYTF. CDR3 coding DNA: TGTGCCAGCAGCGCTTCTTGGAACTATGGCTACACCTTC. The V and J genes are TRBV6-4 and TRBJ1-2; D is uncertain. Deletions cut 6 bases from V and 2 bases from J, with 10 bases between. This CDR3 is built from 13 residues. CDR1 and CDR2 from the germline V gene are MRHNA and SNTAGT.

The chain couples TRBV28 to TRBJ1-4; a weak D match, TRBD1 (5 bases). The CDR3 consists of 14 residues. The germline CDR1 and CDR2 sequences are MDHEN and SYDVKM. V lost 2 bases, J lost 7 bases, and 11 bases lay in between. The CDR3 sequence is CASSLRGSGEKLFF. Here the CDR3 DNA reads TGTGCCAGCAGTTTACGGGGGTCAGGTGAAAAACTGTTTTTT.

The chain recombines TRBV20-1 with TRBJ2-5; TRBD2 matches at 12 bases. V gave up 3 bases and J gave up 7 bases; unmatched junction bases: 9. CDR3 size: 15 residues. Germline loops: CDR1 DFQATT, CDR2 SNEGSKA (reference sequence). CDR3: CSASPLAGGLGTQYF. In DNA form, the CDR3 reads TGCAGTGCTAGCCCCCTAGCGGGGGGGCTAGGGACCCAGTACTTC.

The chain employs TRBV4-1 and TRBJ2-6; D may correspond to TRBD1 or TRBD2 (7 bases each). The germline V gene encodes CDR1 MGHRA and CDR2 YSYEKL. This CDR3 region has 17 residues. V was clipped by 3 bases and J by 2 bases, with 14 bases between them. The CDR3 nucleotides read TGCGCCAGCAGCCACCTGGGAGGGGGCCCTGGGGCCAACGTCCTGACTTTC. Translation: CASSHLGGGPGANVLTF.

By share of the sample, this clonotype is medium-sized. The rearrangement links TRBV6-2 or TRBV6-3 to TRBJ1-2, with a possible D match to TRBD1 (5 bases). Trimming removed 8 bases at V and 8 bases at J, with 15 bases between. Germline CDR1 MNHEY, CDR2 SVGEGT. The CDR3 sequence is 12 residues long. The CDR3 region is CASGLQGIGYTF. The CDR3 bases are TGTGCCAGCGGGTTGCAGGGAATCGGCTACACCTTC.

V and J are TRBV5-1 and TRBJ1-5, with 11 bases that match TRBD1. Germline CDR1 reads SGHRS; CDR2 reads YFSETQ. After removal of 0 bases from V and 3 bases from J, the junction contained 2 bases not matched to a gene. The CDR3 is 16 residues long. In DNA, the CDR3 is TGCGCCAGCAGCTTGGGGACAGGGGGCGTCAATCAGCCCCAGCATTTT. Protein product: CASSLGTGGVNQPQHF.

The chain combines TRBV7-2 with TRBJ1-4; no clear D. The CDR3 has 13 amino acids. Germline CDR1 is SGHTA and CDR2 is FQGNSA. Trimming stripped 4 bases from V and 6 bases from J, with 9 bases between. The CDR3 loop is CASSWSGDEKLFF. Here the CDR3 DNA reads TGTGCCAGCAGCTGGAGTGGTGATGAAAAACTGTTTTTT.

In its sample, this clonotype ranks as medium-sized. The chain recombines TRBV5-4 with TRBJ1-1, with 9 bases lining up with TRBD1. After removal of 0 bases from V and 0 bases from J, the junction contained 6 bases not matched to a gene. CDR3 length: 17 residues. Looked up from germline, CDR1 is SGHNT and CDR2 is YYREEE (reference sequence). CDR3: CASSLGGTGLMNTEAFF. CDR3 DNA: TGTGCCAGCAGCTTGGGTGGGACAGGGTTAATGAACACTGAAGCTTTCTTT.

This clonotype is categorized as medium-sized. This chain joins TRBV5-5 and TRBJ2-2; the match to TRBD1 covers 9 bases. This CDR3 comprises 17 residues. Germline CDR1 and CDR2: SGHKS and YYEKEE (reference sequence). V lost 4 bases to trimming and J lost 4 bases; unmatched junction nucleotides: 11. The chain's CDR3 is CASSVTGTGIITGELFF. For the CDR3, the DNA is TGTGCCAGCAGCGTTACCGGGACAGGGATTATCACCGGGGAGCTGTTTTTT.

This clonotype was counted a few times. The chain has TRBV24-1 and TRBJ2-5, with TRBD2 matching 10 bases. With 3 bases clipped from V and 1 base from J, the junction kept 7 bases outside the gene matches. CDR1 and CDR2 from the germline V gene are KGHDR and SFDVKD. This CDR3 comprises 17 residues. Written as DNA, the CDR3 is TGTGCCACCAGTGATGCCATAGCGGGGGGACCCCAAGAGACCCAGTACTTC. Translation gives CATSDAIAGGPQETQYF.

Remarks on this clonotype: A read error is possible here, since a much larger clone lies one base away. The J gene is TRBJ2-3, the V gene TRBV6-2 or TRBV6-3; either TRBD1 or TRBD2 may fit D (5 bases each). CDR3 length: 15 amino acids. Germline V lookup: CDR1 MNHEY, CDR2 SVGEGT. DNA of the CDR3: TGTGCCAGCAGGATCGGAACGAGGGGCACAGATGCGCAGTATTTT. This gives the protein CASRIGTRGTDAQYF.

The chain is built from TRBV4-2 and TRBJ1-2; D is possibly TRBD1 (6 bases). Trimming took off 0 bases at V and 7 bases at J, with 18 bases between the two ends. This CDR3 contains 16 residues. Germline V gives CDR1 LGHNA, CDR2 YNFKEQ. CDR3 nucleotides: TGTGCCAGCAGCCAAGAACTCACAGGGCGAGTGCGTGGCTACACCTTC. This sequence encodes CASSQELTGRVRGYTF.

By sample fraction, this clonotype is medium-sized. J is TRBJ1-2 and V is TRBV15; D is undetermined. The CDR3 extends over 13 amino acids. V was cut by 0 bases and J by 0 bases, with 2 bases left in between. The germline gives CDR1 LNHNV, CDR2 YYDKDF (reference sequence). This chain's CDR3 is CATSRDPNYGYTF. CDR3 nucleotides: TGTGCCACCAGCAGAGATCCTAACTATGGCTACACCTTC.

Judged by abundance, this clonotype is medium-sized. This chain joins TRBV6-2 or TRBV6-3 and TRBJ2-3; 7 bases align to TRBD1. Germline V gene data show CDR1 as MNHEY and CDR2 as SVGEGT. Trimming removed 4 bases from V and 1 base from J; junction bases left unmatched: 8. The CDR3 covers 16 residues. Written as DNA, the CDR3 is TGTGCCAGCAGTTTCCCTCGACAGGGCCGCACAGATACGCAGTATTTT. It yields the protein CASSFPRQGRTDTQYF.

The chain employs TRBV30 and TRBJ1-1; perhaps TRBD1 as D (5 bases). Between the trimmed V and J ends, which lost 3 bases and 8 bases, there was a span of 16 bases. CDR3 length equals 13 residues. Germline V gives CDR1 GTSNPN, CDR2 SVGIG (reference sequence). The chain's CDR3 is CAWRNDRRDEAFF. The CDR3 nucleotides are TGTGCCTGGAGAAACGACCGCAGGGACGAAGCTTTCTTT.

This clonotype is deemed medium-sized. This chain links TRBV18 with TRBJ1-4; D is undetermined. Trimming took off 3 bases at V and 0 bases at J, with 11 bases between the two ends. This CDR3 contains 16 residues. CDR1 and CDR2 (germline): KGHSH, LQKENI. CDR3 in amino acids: CASSPRQLATNEKLFF. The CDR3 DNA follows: TGTGCCAGCTCACCGAGACAACTGGCAACTAATGAAAAACTGTTTTTT.

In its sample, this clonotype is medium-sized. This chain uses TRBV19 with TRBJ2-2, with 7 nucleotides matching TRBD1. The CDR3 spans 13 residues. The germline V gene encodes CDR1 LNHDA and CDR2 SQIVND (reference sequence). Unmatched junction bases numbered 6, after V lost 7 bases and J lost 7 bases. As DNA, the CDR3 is TGTGCCAGTAACACAGGGGCTGGCGGGGAGCTGTTTTTT. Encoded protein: CASNTGAGGELFF. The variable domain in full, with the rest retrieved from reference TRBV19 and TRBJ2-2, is DGGITQSPKYLFRKEGQNVTLSCEQNLNHDAMYWYRQDPGQGLRLIYYSQIVNDFQKGDIAEGYSVSREKKESFPLTVTSAQKNPTAFYLCASNTGAGGELFFGEGSRLTVL.

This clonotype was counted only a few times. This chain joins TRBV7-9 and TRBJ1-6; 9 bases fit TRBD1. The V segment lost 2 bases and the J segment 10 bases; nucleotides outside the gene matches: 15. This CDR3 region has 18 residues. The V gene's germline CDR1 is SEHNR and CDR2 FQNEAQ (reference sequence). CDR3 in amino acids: CASSLSTGGGLLGSPLHF. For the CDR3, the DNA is TGTGCCAGCAGCTTAAGCACAGGGGGCGGACTATTGGGGTCACCCCTCCACTTT.

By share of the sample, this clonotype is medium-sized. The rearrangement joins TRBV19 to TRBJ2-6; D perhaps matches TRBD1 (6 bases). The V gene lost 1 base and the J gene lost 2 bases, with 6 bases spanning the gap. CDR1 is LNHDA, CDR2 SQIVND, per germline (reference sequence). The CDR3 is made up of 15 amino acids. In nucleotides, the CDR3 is TGTGCCAGTAGTATAGCAGGGGCTGGGGCCAACGTCCTGACTTTC. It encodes CASSIAGAGANVLTF.

This chain's CDR3 is CSARLGTDTQYF. The CDR3, as DNA: TGCAGTGCTAGATTAGGCACAGATACGCAGTATTTT. The chain combines TRBV20-1 with TRBJ2-3, with D uncertain. CDR3 size: 12 residues. CDR1 is DFQATT, CDR2 SNEGSKA, per germline (reference sequence). Trimming removed 2 bases at V and 1 base at J, with 4 bases between.

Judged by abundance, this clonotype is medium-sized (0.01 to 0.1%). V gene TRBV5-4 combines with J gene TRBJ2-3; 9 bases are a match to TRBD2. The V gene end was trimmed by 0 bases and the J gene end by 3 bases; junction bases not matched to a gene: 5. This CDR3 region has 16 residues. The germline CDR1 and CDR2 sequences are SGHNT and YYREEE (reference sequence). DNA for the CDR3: TGTGCCAGCAGCTTGGTGGGCGGGGGGGCTACAGATACGCAGTATTTT. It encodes CASSLVGGGATDTQYF.

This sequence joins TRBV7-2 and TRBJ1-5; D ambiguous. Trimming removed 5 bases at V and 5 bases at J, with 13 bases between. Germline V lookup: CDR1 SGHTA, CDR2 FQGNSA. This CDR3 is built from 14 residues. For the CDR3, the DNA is TGTGCCAGCAGCAGCCGGGATTTCTATCAGCCCCAGCATTTT. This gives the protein CASSSRDFYQPQHF.

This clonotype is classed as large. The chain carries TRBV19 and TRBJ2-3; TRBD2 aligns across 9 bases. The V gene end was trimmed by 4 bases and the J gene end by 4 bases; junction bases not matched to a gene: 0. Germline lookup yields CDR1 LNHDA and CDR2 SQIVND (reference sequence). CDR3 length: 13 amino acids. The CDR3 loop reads CASSSGGADTQYF. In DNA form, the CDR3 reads TGTGCCAGTAGTAGCGGGGGGGCAGATACGCAGTATTTT.

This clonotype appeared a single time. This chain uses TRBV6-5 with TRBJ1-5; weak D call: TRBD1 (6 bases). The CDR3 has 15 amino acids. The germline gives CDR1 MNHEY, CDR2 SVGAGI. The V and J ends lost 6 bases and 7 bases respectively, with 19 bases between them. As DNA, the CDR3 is TGTGCCAGCAGCCCGAGGATGGGGGCGCGGCAGCCCCAGCATTTT. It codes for CASSPRMGARQPQHF.